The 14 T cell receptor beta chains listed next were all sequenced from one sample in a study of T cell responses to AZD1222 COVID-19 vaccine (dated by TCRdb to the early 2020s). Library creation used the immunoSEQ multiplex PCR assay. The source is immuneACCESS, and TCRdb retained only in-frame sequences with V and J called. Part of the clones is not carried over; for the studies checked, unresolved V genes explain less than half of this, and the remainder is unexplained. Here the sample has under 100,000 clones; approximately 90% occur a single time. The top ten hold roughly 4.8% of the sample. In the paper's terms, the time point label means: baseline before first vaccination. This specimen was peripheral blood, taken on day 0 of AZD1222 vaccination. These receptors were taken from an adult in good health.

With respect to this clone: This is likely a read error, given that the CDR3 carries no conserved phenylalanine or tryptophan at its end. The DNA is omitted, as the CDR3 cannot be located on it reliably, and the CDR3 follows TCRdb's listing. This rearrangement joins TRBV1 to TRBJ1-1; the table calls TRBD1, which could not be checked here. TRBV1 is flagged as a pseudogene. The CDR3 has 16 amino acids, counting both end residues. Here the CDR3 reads CTSSPRKRHLPSQADT.

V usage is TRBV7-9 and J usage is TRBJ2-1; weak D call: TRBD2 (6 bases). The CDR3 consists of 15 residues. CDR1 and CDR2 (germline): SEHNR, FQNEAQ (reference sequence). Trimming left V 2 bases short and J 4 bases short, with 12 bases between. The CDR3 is CASSLLAGPYNEQFF. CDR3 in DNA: TGTGCCAGCAGCTTACTGGCGGGGCCGTACAATGAGCAGTTCTTC.

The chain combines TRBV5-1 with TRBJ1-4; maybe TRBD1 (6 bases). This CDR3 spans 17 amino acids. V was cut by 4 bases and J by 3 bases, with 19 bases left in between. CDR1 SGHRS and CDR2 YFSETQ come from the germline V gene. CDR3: CASSPAGAADSNEKLFF. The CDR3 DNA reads TGCGCCAGCAGCCCGGCGGGGGCAGCCGACTCTAATGAAAAACTGTTTTTT.

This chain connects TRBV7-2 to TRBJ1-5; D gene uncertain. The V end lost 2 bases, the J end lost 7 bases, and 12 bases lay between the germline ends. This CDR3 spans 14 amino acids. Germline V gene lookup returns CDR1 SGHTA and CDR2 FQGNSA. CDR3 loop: CASSLIPLGQPQHF. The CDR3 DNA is TGTGCCAGCAGCTTAATCCCCCTGGGGCAGCCCCAGCATTTT.

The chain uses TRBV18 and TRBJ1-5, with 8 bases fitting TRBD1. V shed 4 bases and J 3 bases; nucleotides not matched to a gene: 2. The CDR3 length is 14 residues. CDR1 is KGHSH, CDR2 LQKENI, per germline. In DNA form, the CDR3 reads TGTGCCAGCTCACAGGGACAGGTCAATCAGCCCCAGCATTTT. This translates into CASSQGQVNQPQHF.

CDR3 nucleotides: TGTGCCAGTAGTACTCTTGCTCCGGGGACAGGGGGCGGTACCACTGAAGCTTTCTTT. It codes for CASSTLAPGTGGGTTEAFF. The J gene is TRBJ1-1, the V gene TRBV19; TRBD1 matches at 12 bases. CDR3 length equals 19 residues. V was pared by 4 bases and J by 4 bases, with 16 bases of the junction left unmatched. Germline V gene data show CDR1 as LNHDA and CDR2 as SQIVND (reference sequence).

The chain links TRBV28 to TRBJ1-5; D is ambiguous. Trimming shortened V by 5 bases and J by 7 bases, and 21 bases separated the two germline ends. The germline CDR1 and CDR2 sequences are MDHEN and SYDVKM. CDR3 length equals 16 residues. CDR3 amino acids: CASSPSLGGGSQPQHF. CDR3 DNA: TGTGCCAGCAGTCCTTCCCTTGGAGGTGGTAGCCAGCCCCAGCATTTT. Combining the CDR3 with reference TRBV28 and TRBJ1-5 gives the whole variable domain DVKVTQSSRYLVKRTGEKVFLECVQDMDHENMFWYRQDPGLGLRLIYFSYDVKMKEKGDIPEGYSVSREKKERFSLILESASTNQTSMYLCASSPSLGGGSQPQHFGDGTRLSIL.

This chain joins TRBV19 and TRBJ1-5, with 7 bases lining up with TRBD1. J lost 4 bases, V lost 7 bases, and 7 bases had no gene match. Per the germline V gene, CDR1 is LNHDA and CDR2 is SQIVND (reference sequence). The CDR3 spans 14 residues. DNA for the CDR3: TGTGCCAGTACCCAAGACAGGGCGAATCAGCCCCAGCATTTT. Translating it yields CASTQDRANQPQHF.

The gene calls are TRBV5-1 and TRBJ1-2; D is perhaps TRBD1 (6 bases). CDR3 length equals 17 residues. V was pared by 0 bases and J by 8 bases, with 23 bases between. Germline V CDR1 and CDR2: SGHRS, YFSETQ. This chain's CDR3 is CASSLGAGATGDSGYTF. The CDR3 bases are TGCGCCAGCAGCTTGGGGGCAGGGGCCACCGGGGACTCCGGCTACACCTTC.

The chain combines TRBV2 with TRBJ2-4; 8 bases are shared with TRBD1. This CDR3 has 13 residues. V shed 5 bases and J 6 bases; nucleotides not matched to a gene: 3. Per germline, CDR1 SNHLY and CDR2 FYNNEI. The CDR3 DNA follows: TGTGCCAGCAGTCCCGACAGGGGAAACATTCAGTACTTC. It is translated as CASSPDRGNIQYF.

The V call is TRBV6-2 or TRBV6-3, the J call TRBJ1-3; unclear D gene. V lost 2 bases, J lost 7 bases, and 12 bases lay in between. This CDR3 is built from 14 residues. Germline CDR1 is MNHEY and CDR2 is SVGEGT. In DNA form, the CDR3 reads TGTGCCAGCAGTTACCCGGCGGACGTGAACACCATATATTTT. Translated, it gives CASSYPADVNTIYF.

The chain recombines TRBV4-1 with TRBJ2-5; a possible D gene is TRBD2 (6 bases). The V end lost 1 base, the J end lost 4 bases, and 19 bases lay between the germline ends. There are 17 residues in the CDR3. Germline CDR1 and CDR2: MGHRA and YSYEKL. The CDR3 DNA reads TGCGCCAGCAGCCAAGGTGTGGGACTCAAGTCGTTAGAGACCCAGTACTTC. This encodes CASSQGVGLKSLETQYF.

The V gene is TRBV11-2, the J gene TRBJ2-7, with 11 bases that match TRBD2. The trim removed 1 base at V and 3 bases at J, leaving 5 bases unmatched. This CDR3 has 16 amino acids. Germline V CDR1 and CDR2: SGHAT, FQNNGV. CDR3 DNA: TGTGCCAGCAGCTTAGCCGGGACTAGCGGTCTCTACGAGCAGTACTTC. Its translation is CASSLAGTSGLYEQYF.

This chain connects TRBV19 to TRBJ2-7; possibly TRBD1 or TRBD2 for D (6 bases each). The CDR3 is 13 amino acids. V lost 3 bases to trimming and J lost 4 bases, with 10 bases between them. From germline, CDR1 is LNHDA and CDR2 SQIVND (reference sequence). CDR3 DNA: TGTGCCAGTAGTATGGTAGGGGGGTACGAGCAGTACTTC. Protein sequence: CASSMVGGYEQYF.